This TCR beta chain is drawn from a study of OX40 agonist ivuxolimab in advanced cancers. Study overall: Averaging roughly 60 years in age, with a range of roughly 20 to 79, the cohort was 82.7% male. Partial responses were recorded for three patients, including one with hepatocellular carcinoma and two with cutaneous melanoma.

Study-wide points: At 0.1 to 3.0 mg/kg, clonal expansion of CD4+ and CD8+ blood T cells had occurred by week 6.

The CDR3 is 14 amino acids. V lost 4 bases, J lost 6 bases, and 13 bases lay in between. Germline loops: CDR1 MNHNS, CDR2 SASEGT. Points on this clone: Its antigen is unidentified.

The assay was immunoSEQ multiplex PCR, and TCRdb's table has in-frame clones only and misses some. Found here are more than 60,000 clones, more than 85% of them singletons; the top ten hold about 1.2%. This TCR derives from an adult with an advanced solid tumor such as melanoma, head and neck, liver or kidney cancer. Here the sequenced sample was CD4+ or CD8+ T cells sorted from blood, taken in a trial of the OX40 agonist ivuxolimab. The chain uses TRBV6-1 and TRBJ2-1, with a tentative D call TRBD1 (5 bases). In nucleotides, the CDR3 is TGTGCCAGCAGTGCACATACCCAGGGCAATGAGCAGTTCTTC. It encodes CASSAHTQGNEQFF.